The 11 T cell receptor beta chains in this list originate from one sample, sequenced in a study of a mutant IDH1 vaccine in newly diagnosed glioma. Stated time point: week 35, safety follow-up. What each vaccine dose contained was 300 ug of mutant IDH1 20-mer peptide, accompanied by topical imiquimod. Libraries were prepared by immunoSEQ multiplex PCR; TCRdb keeps only in-frame clonotypes and omits some of them. The sample has about 42,000 clones, approximately 83% seen once. No antigens are known for them. The sample in question was PBMCs, obtained from a glioma patient whose treatment included an IDH1 peptide vaccine. The origin of the receptors is a woman aged 45-60 years with glioma.

The rearrangement joins TRBV12-5 to TRBJ1-4; possibly TRBD1 for D (5 bases). The V end was cut by 0 bases, the J end by 8 bases, with 7 bases between. This CDR3 contains 13 residues. Per germline, CDR1 LGHNT and CDR2 FRNRAP. The CDR3 DNA reads as TGTGCTAGTGGTTTGGTACGGGGGGAAAAACTGTTTTTT. Translating it yields CASGLVRGEKLFF.

This rearrangement joins TRBV11-2 to TRBJ2-7; D is ambiguous. Trimming took 3 bases from V and 0 from J, leaving 9 bases between them. Germline V gene data show CDR1 as SGHAT and CDR2 as FQNNGV. The CDR3 extends over 14 amino acids. The CDR3 spells CASSLQTNSYEQYF. The CDR3 DNA reads TGTGCCAGCAGCTTGCAGACCAACTCCTACGAGCAGTACTTC.

The CDR3 DNA follows: TGTGCCAGCAGCGAACGACAGTGGGGGGCTAAGAACACTGAAGCTTTCTTT. Translated, it gives CASSERQWGAKNTEAFF. The genes are TRBV7-8 and TRBJ1-1, with a tentative D call TRBD1 (6 bases). The length of the CDR3 is 17 residues. The germline V and J ends were trimmed by 5 bases and 1 base, with 20 bases remaining between them. Germline CDR1 and CDR2: SGHVS and FQNEAQ. The whole variable domain, filled in from reference TRBV7-8 and TRBJ1-1, reads GAGVSQSPRYKVAKRGQDVALRCDPISGHVSLFWYQQALGQGPEFLTYFQNEAQLDKSGLPSDRFFAERPEGSVSTLKIQRTQQEDSAVYLCASSERQWGAKNTEAFFGQGTRLTVV.

The count of this clone is one. The gene calls are TRBV5-1 and TRBJ2-7, with D unresolved. The CDR3 runs 14 residues. V was pared by 1 base and J by 3 bases, with 11 bases between. Germline V gives CDR1 SGHRS, CDR2 YFSETQ. The DNA of the CDR3 is TGCGCCAGCAGCTTGTATGAAGGTCGCTACGAGCAGTACTTC. Translating gives CASSLYEGRYEQYF.

A note on this clone: A read error may account for a junction end that differs from germline. This chain links TRBV14 with TRBJ2-7; D unclear. CDR1 SGHDN and CDR2 FVKESK come from the germline V gene. There are 12 residues in the CDR3. CDR3 nucleotide sequence: TGTGCCAGCAGCCAAGAGAGTCGTCCCCCCAACTTC. The encoded protein is CASSQESRPPNF.

This clone was found a few times. The chain is built from TRBV18 and TRBJ2-3, with D perhaps matching TRBD2 (6 bases). The CDR3 consists of 14 residues. V lost 6 bases and J lost 3, with 13 bases in between. Per germline, CDR1 KGHSH and CDR2 LQKENI. The CDR3 DNA is TGTGCCAGCTCCCAATCGGGGGTTACAGATACGCAGTATTTT. It codes for CASSQSGVTDTQYF.

This chain joins TRBV2 and TRBJ1-5; D remains ambiguous. This CDR3 region has 13 residues. Germline V gives CDR1 SNHLY, CDR2 FYNNEI. Trimming removed 10 bases from V and 6 bases from J, with 16 bases in between. The CDR3: CAITDAIAQPQHF. The CDR3 nucleotides read TGTGCCATTACCGACGCCATAGCTCAGCCCCAGCATTTT.

The rearrangement joins TRBV30 to TRBJ2-6; D uncertain. Germline-derived CDR1 and CDR2 are GTSNPN and SVGIG (reference sequence). V shed 2 bases and J shed 0 bases, with 2 bases lying between them. The length of the CDR3 is 13 residues. CDR3 sequence reads: CAWSFSGANVLTF. The CDR3, as DNA: TGTGCCTGGAGTTTCTCTGGGGCCAACGTCCTGACTTTC.

The chain combines TRBV7-9 with TRBJ1-2; 11 nucleotides match TRBD1. The CDR3 runs 14 residues. Germline V gives CDR1 SEHNR, CDR2 FQNEAQ (reference sequence). With V trimmed by 6 bases and J by 7 bases, 7 bases remained unmatched. The CDR3 is CASSSGTGGSGYTF. CDR3 bases: TGTGCCAGCAGTTCCGGGACAGGGGGTAGTGGCTACACCTTC.

The chain joins TRBV7-3 to TRBJ1-1, with D possibly matching TRBD1 (5 bases). CDR1 is SGHTA, CDR2 FQGTGA, per germline. This CDR3 contains 15 residues. V lost 6 bases to trimming and J lost 4 bases, with 18 bases between them. The CDR3 is CASRSSAGILTEAFF. The DNA of the CDR3 is TGTGCCAGCAGATCCAGTGCAGGGATCCTCACTGAAGCTTTCTTT.

J is TRBJ1-2 and V is TRBV5-1, with 8 bases that match TRBD1. Germline CDR1 and CDR2: SGHRS and YFSETQ. The CDR3 is made up of 11 amino acids. The ends lost 7 bases at V and 8 bases at J; junction bases unmatched: 4. For the CDR3, the DNA is TGCGCCAGCTCGACAGGGGAGGGCTACACCTTC. Its translation: CASSTGEGYTF.